This is a list of T cell receptor beta chains from one sample in a study of CD8 T cells in ankylosing spondylitis. TCRdb re-analysed the 5' RACE reads in MiXCR, keeping a single row per CDR3 protein. The sample comprises under 130,000 distinct CDR3 sequences, 24% of which are singletons, and 10% to 15% rests with the top ten. The material sequenced was synovial fluid, either unsorted or a sorted T cell fraction (not recorded which). The origin of the receptors is a male donor with ankylosing spondylitis. Each CDR3 is given with its conserved first and last residue. The D gene is left open where the match is weak. Not every row has a clone size; where given, it reads once, few, many or a size class.

TRBV2	NA	NA	TRBJ2-1	CASSENYQAYNEQFF	TGTGCCAGCAGTGAAAACTACCAGGCCTACAATGAGCAGTTCTTC
TRBV20-1	NA	few	TRBJ1-2	CSATGSGGYTF	TGCAGTGCAACTGGATCCGGTGGCTACACCTTC
TRBV2	NA	NA	TRBJ2-6	CASSEFLSGANVLTF	TGTGCCAGCAGTGAGTTTCTGTCTGGGGCCAACGTCCTGACTTTC
TRBV25-1	TRBD1	NA	TRBJ2-2	CASSSEQGAWTGELFF	TGTGCCAGCAGCAGTGAACAGGGGGCCTGGACCGGGGAGCTGTTTTTT
TRBV5-1	TRBD2	NA	TRBJ2-7	CASSWAGGISYEQYF	TGCGCCAGCAGCTGGGCGGGGGGCATCAGTTACGAGCAGTACTTC
TRBV7-2	NA	NA	TRBJ1-2	CASSAHQQGPAGYTF	TGTGCCAGCAGCGCACACCAACAGGGTCCCGCGGGCTACACCTTC
TRBV28	NA	many	TRBJ2-3	CASRAPSTDTQYF	TGTGCCAGCAGGGCACCTAGCACAGATACGCAGTATTTT
TRBV7-2	NA	once	TRBJ2-1	CASSSAPATLNEQFF	TGTGCCAGCAGCTCCGCTCCCGCGACCCTCAATGAGCAGTTCTTC
TRBV5-5	NA	NA	TRBJ2-5	CASSLASVSPTQYF	TGTGCCAGCAGCTTGGCCTCCGTGAGTCCCACCCAGTACTTC
TRBV6-6	NA	few	TRBJ1-1	CASDWRGDTEAFF	TGTGCCAGCGACTGGAGGGGCGACACTGAAGCTTTCTTT
TRBV7-8	TRBD1	many	TRBJ2-1	CASSLDGGDRNEQFF	TGTGCCAGCAGCTTAGATGGCGGGGACAGGAATGAGCAGTTCTTC
TRBV10-3	NA	once	TRBJ2-3	CAISDRLEDTQYF	TGTGCCATCAGTGATCGTCTCGAAGATACGCAGTATTTT
TRBV30	TRBD2	NA	TRBJ2-1	CAWTRLAANNEQFF	TGTGCCTGGACCCGACTAGCGGCGAACAATGAGCAGTTCTTC
TRBV12-3/TRBV12-4	NA	NA	TRBJ2-7	CARSTEVQGAYEQYF	TGTGCCAGAAGTACAGAAGTACAGGGAGCTTACGAGCAGTACTTC
TRBV5-5	NA	NA	TRBJ2-1	CASSLELSRKFF	TGTGCCAGCAGCTTGGAGTTGAGTAGGAAGTTCTTC
TRBV12-3/TRBV12-4	NA	many	TRBJ1-2	CASSPWGDGYTF	TGTGCCAGCAGTCCCTGGGGGGATGGCTACACCTTC
TRBV6-5	NA	few	TRBJ2-3	CASEFLGGTRTDTQYF	TGTGCCAGCGAGTTCTTAGGCGGGACTCGCACAGATACGCAGTATTTT
TRBV6-2/TRBV6-3	NA	many	TRBJ1-5	CASSRTGTNQPQHF	TGTGCCAGCAGCCGAACAGGGACCAATCAGCCCCAGCATTTT
TRBV6-1	NA	NA	TRBJ2-7	CASSAQGRGYEQYF	TGTGCCAGCAGTGCACAGGGCAGGGGTTACGAGCAGTACTTC
TRBV20-1	NA	NA	TRBJ2-3	CSAIGADTQYF	TGCAGTGCTATTGGGGCAGATACGCAGTATTTT
TRBV20-1	NA	NA	TRBJ1-1	CSARDWSNTEAFF	TGCAGTGCTAGAGACTGGTCGAACACTGAAGCTTTCTTT
TRBV3-1	NA	NA	TRBJ2-2	CASSYLDSTGELFF	TGTGCCAGCAGCTATCTAGACAGCACCGGGGAGCTGTTTTTT
TRBV11-2	TRBD1	NA	TRBJ2-3	CASSFSGDREVDTQYF	TGTGCCAGCAGCTTCTCGGGGGACAGGGAGGTAGATACGCAGTATTTT
TRBV3-1	TRBD2	few	TRBJ2-3	CASSQDGTLAGSTDTQYF	TGTGCCAGCAGCCAAGATGGAACACTAGCGGGATCCACAGATACGCAGTATTTT
TRBV6-5	NA	NA	TRBJ1-5	CASRYRENQPQHF	TGTGCCAGCAGGTACAGGGAGAATCAGCCCCAGCATTTT
TRBV29-1	NA	many	TRBJ2-1	CSVGVGWDNEQFF	TGCAGCGTTGGTGTGGGCTGGGACAATGAGCAGTTCTTC
TRBV20-1	NA	few	TRBJ2-3	CSAPADAGATDTQYF	TGCAGTGCCCCAGCTGACGCGGGGGCCACAGATACGCAGTATTTT
TRBV21-1	NA	once	TRBJ2-7	CASWGDYRTQEQYF	TGTGCCAGCTGGGGGGACTACAGAACCCAGGAGCAGTACTTC
TRBV27	TRBD1	many	TRBJ2-1	CASSDDKGAGSYNEQFF	TGTGCCAGCAGTGATGATAAGGGGGCTGGCTCCTACAATGAGCAGTTCTTC
TRBV15	NA	NA	TRBJ2-5	CATSRSPGRAQETQYF	TGTGCCACCAGCAGATCCCCCGGACGGGCCCAAGAGACCCAGTACTTC
TRBV10-3	NA	NA	TRBJ1-1	CATRQAAGTEAFF	TGTGCCACCCGACAGGCCGCGGGCACTGAAGCTTTCTTT
TRBV11-2	NA	NA	TRBJ1-1	CASSLVGLEEAEAFF	TGTGCCAGCAGCTTAGTGGGGTTGGAGGAAGCTGAAGCTTTCTTT
TRBV6-5	TRBD1	NA	TRBJ1-6	CASSYPPTGIYNSPLHF	TGTGCCAGCAGTTACCCTCCGACAGGGATCTATAATTCACCCCTCCACTTT
TRBV5-1	TRBD1	few	TRBJ1-2	CASSVQPGQGYGYTF	TGCGCCAGCAGCGTCCAGCCGGGACAGGGCTATGGCTACACCTTC
TRBV24-1	TRBD1	many	TRBJ2-4	CATSDGQGVNIQYF	TGTGCCACCAGTGATGGACAGGGAGTAAACATTCAGTACTTC
TRBV10-2	NA	once	TRBJ1-1	CASSESAWGNTEAFF	TGCGCCAGCAGTGAGTCGGCTTGGGGGAACACTGAAGCTTTCTTT
TRBV7-9	TRBD1	few	TRBJ2-7	CASSSGTGTGTFYEQYF	TGTGCCAGCAGCTCGGGTACCGGGACAGGGACCTTTTACGAGCAGTACTTC
TRBV10-2	NA	few	TRBJ2-1	CASSVSGSYNEQFF	TGCGCCAGCAGTGTCTCGGGATCATACAATGAGCAGTTCTTC
TRBV7-9	NA	many	TRBJ2-5	CASSFANRRQETQYF	TGTGCCAGCAGCTTTGCCAATAGGCGACAAGAGACCCAGTACTTC
TRBV20-1	NA	NA	TRBJ1-2	CSAPGSNYGYTF	TGCAGTGCCCCCGGCTCTAACTATGGCTACACCTTC
TRBV25-1	NA	NA	TRBJ2-3	CASRRATSTDTQYF	TGTGCCAGCAGGAGGGCGACTAGCACAGATACGCAGTATTTT
TRBV11-3	NA	few	TRBJ2-3	CASSLIGSTDTQYF	TGTGCCAGCAGCTTAATCGGGAGCACAGATACGCAGTATTTT
TRBV15	NA	NA	TRBJ2-1	CATREEGEGHNEQFF	TGTGCCACCAGAGAGGAGGGGGAGGGCCACAATGAGCAGTTCTTC
TRBV27	NA	NA	TRBJ2-5	CASRLTGPAQETQYF	TGTGCCAGCAGATTGACAGGACCCGCTCAAGAGACCCAGTACTTC
TRBV7-9	NA	NA	TRBJ1-1	CASSLSGGEAFF	TGTGCCAGCAGCTTATCCGGAGGGGAAGCTTTCTTT
TRBV9	NA	NA	TRBJ2-1	CASSVERGEQFF	TGTGCCAGCAGCGTAGAGAGGGGTGAGCAGTTCTTC
TRBV20-1	NA	NA	TRBJ2-3	CSARGATTGDTQYF	TGCAGTGCTAGAGGGGCTACCACGGGAGATACGCAGTATTTT
TRBV20-1	NA	NA	TRBJ2-7	CSARDLILRYEQYF	TGCAGTGCTAGAGATCTAATATTACGCTACGAGCAGTACTTC
TRBV19	NA	few	TRBJ2-5	CASSTSPGGRETQYF	TGTGCCAGTAGTACGAGTCCCGGTGGGAGAGAGACCCAGTACTTC
TRBV11-2	TRBD2	NA	TRBJ2-2	CASSLVVSGRAYTGELFF	TGTGCCAGCAGCTTAGTAGTTAGCGGGAGGGCCTACACCGGGGAGCTGTTTTTT
TRBV11-2	NA	many	TRBJ1-1	CASSPKTEAFF	TGTGCCAGCAGCCCTAAAACTGAAGCTTTCTTT
TRBV20-1	TRBD2	few	TRBJ2-5	CSARKSGGSGETQYF	TGCAGTGCTAGAAAATCGGGAGGATCGGGAGAGACCCAGTACTTC
TRBV7-9	NA	few	TRBJ1-3	CASSEGYGNTIYF	TGTGCCAGCAGTGAGGGGTATGGAAACACCATATATTTT
TRBV20-1	TRBD1	few	TRBJ1-2	CSATGQGLTFGYTF	TGCAGTGCAACTGGACAGGGGCTGACTTTCGGCTACACCTTC
TRBV20-1	NA	few	TRBJ2-7	CSADLYEQYF	TGCAGTGCGGACCTCTACGAGCAGTACTTC
TRBV6-1	NA	NA	TRBJ2-2	CASTGGSRTNTGELFF	TGTGCCAGCACCGGGGGCAGCAGGACGAACACCGGGGAGCTGTTTTTT
TRBV2	TRBD1	NA	TRBJ2-4	CASSETGGRNIQYF	TGTGCCAGCAGTGAAACAGGGGGAAGGAACATTCAGTACTTC
TRBV29-1	TRBD1	few	TRBJ1-2	CSVRDRDNYGYTF	TGCAGCGTCCGGGACAGGGACAACTATGGCTACACCTTC
TRBV29-1	NA	many	TRBJ1-5	CSVADRFDQPQHF	TGCAGCGTGGCTGACAGGTTTGATCAGCCCCAGCATTTT
TRBV29-1	NA	few	TRBJ1-1	CSVPGSGWGGTEAFF	TGCAGCGTTCCAGGAAGTGGGTGGGGCGGCACTGAAGCTTTCTTT